The rows below give T cell receptor beta chains drawn from one sample of a study of blood T cell repertoires in COVID-19. Produced via immunoSEQ multiplex PCR; TCRdb's table is partial and in-frame only. Of a few hundred thousand clones in the sample, approximately 85% were seen once. Sequenced sample: PBMCs or T cells enriched from blood (not recorded which). These receptors originate from a woman aged 45-60 years who had recovered from COVID-19. CDR3s include the opening cysteine and the closing phenylalanine or tryptophan. The order of the fields is clone size, J gene, V gene, D gene, CDR3 protein, CDR3 DNA. The D gene is left open where the match is weak. Where a row states a size, it is once, few, many or the class of an expanded clone; other rows omit it.

size: .
J: TRBJ2-1
V: TRBV28
D: TRBD2
CDR3: CASSTQRERSYNEQFF
DNA: TGTGCCAGCAGTACCCAGCGGGAGCGCTCCTACAATGAGCAGTTCTTC

size: .
J: TRBJ2-1
V: TRBV9
D: .
CDR3: CASSVDRNEQFF
DNA: TGTGCCAGCAGCGTAGACCGGAATGAGCAGTTCTTC

size: .
J: TRBJ2-1
V: TRBV12-5
D: TRBD2
CDR3: CASGPGLAGNEQFF
DNA: TGTGCTAGTGGTCCGGGACTAGCGGGAAATGAGCAGTTCTTC

size: .
J: TRBJ1-1
V: TRBV6-9
D: TRBD1
CDR3: CASKRQGHTEAFF
DNA: TGTGCCAGCAAGAGACAGGGGCACACTGAAGCTTTCTTT

size: .
J: TRBJ2-3
V: TRBV20-1
D: .
CDR3: CSASLTLGVSDTQYF
DNA: TGCAGTGCTAGTTTAACGCTAGGAGTATCAGATACGCAGTATTTT

size: .
J: TRBJ2-1
V: TRBV9
D: TRBD2
CDR3: CASSSRLAGGGIDEQFF
DNA: TGTGCCAGCAGCTCCCGACTAGCGGGAGGGGGTATAGATGAGCAGTTCTTC

size: .
J: TRBJ1-1
V: TRBV18
D: TRBD1
CDR3: CASSPRQGENTEAFF
DNA: TGTGCCAGCTCGCCGAGACAGGGGGAAAACACTGAAGCTTTCTTT

size: .
J: TRBJ1-2
V: TRBV28
D: TRBD1
CDR3: CASSVQGADGYTF
DNA: TGTGCCAGCAGTGTACAGGGGGCAGATGGCTACACCTTC

size: .
J: TRBJ2-7
V: TRBV5-4
D: .
CDR3: CASSFVGTSYEQYF
DNA: TGTGCCAGCAGCTTCGTCGGGACATCATACGAGCAGTACTTC

size: once
J: TRBJ1-1
V: TRBV29-1
D: .
CDR3: CSVDRDPGGTEAFF
DNA: TGCAGCGTTGATAGGGACCCCGGGGGCACTGAAGCTTTCTTT

size: few
J: TRBJ1-2
V: TRBV11-2
D: TRBD1
CDR3: CASSDWGDRDKGYGYTF
DNA: TGTGCCAGCAGCGATTGGGGGGACAGGGATAAAGGCTATGGCTACACCTTC

size: .
J: TRBJ1-1
V: TRBV3-1/TRBV3-2
D: .
CDR3: CASSQDGQSSREAFF
DNA: TGTGCCAGCAGCCAAGATGGACAGAGCTCCCGTGAAGCTTTCTTT

size: .
J: TRBJ1-5
V: TRBV19
D: .
CDR3: CASSRRGGVGQPQHF
DNA: TGTGCCAGTAGTCGCCGGGGGGGTGTAGGTCAGCCCCAGCATTTT

size: .
J: TRBJ1-5
V: TRBV24-1
D: .
CDR3: CATSDSGSNQPQHF
DNA: TGTGCCACCAGTGATTCGGGATCTAATCAGCCCCAGCATTTT

size: few
J: TRBJ1-3
V: TRBV3-1/TRBV3-2
D: TRBD1
CDR3: CASSQDSGGWTGNTIYF
DNA: TGTGCCAGCAGCCAAGATTCAGGGGGCTGGACGGGAAACACCATATATTTT

size: .
J: TRBJ2-7
V: TRBV27
D: TRBD2
CDR3: CASSTSAPLAPYEQYF
DNA: TGTGCCAGCAGCACTAGCGCGCCGTTGGCCCCCTACGAGCAGTACTTC

size: .
J: TRBJ1-5
V: TRBV2
D: TRBD1
CDR3: CASSGQGAGQPQHF
DNA: TGTGCCAGCAGTGGACAGGGGGCCGGTCAGCCCCAGCATTTT

size: .
J: TRBJ1-4
V: TRBV2
D: .
CDR3: CASSEWWAGDEKLFF
DNA: TGTGCCAGCAGTGAATGGTGGGCAGGGGATGAAAAACTGTTTTTT

size: .
J: TRBJ2-7
V: TRBV7-8
D: TRBD2
CDR3: CASSLPIAGATYEQYF
DNA: TGTGCCAGCAGCTTGCCCATAGCGGGGGCTACCTACGAGCAGTACTTC

size: .
J: TRBJ2-7
V: TRBV28
D: .
CDR3: CASMTGSHEQYF
DNA: TGTGCCAGCATGACGGGGTCCCACGAGCAGTACTTC

size: .
J: TRBJ2-7
V: TRBV7-2
D: TRBD2
CDR3: CASSPQGGKYEQYF
DNA: TGTGCCAGCAGCCCCCAGGGAGGGAAATACGAGCAGTACTTC

size: few
J: TRBJ2-4
V: TRBV3-1/TRBV3-2
D: TRBD2
CDR3: CASSQVGGENIQYF
DNA: TGTGCCAGCAGCCAGGTGGGGGGGGAAAACATTCAGTACTTC

size: .
J: TRBJ1-2
V: TRBV5-5
D: TRBD1
CDR3: CASSPGPTGEESYTF
DNA: TGTGCCAGCAGCCCGGGACCGACAGGGGAGGAAAGCTACACCTTC

size: .
J: TRBJ2-1
V: TRBV6-2/TRBV6-3
D: TRBD2
CDR3: CASSRTSGRGEQFF
DNA: TGTGCCAGCAGCCGGACTAGCGGGAGAGGTGAGCAGTTCTTC

size: .
J: TRBJ1-1
V: TRBV6-1
D: .
CDR3: CASSDRVNTEAFF
DNA: TGTGCCAGCAGTGACAGGGTGAACACTGAAGCTTTCTTT

size: .
J: TRBJ2-2
V: TRBV5-8
D: TRBD1
CDR3: CASSPQGSNTGELFF
DNA: TGTGCCAGCAGCCCACAGGGGAGTAACACCGGGGAGCTGTTTTTT

size: few
J: TRBJ2-7
V: TRBV6-7
D: .
CDR3: CASSYGQLNSYEQYF
DNA: TGTGCCAGCAGTTACGGACAGCTAAACTCCTACGAGCAGTACTTC

size: .
J: TRBJ2-3
V: TRBV2
D: .
CDR3: CASSTLGAGTDTQYF
DNA: TGTGCCAGCAGCACTTTGGGGGCCGGCACAGATACGCAGTATTTT

size: .
J: TRBJ2-7
V: TRBV5-1
D: TRBD2
CDR3: CASSLGPGGLGTSYEQYF
DNA: TGCGCCAGCAGCCTCGGCCCCGGGGGGTTAGGGACGTCCTACGAGCAGTACTTC

size: .
J: TRBJ2-5
V: TRBV5-1
D: TRBD2
CDR3: CASSPGASGRAETQYF
DNA: TGCGCCAGCAGCCCTGGGGCTAGCGGGAGGGCCGAGACCCAGTACTTC

size: .
J: TRBJ2-7
V: TRBV7-6
D: .
CDR3: CASSFVGRAGQYF
DNA: TGTGCCAGCAGCTTCGTCGGGAGAGCTGGGCAGTACTTC

size: .
J: TRBJ1-5
V: TRBV27
D: .
CDR3: CASSFWPNQPQHF
DNA: TGTGCCAGCAGTTTCTGGCCCAATCAGCCCCAGCATTTT